Many counts were recorded for the clone carrying this TCR beta chain. Its antigen is as yet unknown. The lymph nodes were axillary draining lymph nodes from breast cancer patients. The data were taken from a study of breast tumors, draining lymph nodes, adjacent tissues. TCRdb ran MiXCR on the multiplex PCR reads and lists one entry per CDR3 protein. The data contain about 110,000 distinct CDR3 sequences, less than 40% of them seen just once; the ten biggest clones take up 4.5% to 7%. CDR1 and CDR2 (germline): SEHNR, FQNEAQ (reference sequence). The CDR3 length is 16 residues. V was cut by 2 bases and J by 3 bases, with 17 bases left in between. Points from the study as a whole: Luminal-like breast cancer showed significantly greater tumor-nontumor repertoire similarity than basal-like breast cancer did. Data fit most tumor T cells coming from lymph node, expanding in tumor. Tumor repertoires ranked between lymph nodes and nontumor tissue in diversity, with V and J gene preferences. The lymph node origin of tumor T cells was framed as consistent with a hypothesis, not demonstrated.

This sequence was found in a female donor with breast cancer. Some clones in this sample may be carry-over from other donors' samples. The gene calls are TRBV7-9 and TRBJ2-7; D could derive from TRBD1 or TRBD2 (5 bases each). The source material was axillary lymph node tissue. The CDR3 DNA is TGTGCCAGCAGCTTATCCGAGGGGCGGAACTACTACGAGCAGTACTTC. Protein: CASSLSEGRNYYEQYF.